These 9 T cell receptor beta chains came from one sample sequenced in a study of cytomegalovirus exposure and HLA in healthy donors. Data came from immunoSEQ multiplex PCR; TCRdb stores just in-frame clones and leaves some out. This table holds roughly 57,000 clones, 93% found once. The specimen was PBMCs. The receptor source for this set is a woman aged 18-30 years in good health and CMV-seropositive.

The chain uses TRBV7-9 and TRBJ2-5; TRBD2 agrees at 11 bases. The CDR3 is made up of 14 amino acids. Germline V lookup: CDR1 SEHNR, CDR2 FQNEAQ (reference sequence). V dropped 5 bases and J dropped 2; count of bases not matched to a gene: 1. The CDR3, as DNA: TGTGCCAGCAGCCCTAGCGGGGGGCAAGAGACCCAGTACTTC. Amino acid sequence: CASSPSGGQETQYF.

DNA of the CDR3: TGTGCCAGCAGCCCTGACGGGGATCCCTTTTACGAGCAGTACTTC. Translated, it gives CASSPDGDPFYEQYF. The chain couples TRBV7-4 to TRBJ2-7; a weak D match, TRBD2 (5 bases). The V gene lost 5 bases and the J gene lost 4 bases, with 18 bases spanning the gap. The CDR3 loop spans 15 amino acids. The germline V gene encodes CDR1 SGHVT and CDR2 SQSDAQ.

The CDR3 protein is CASSSRDREKGSGNTIYF. DNA of the CDR3: TGTGCCAGCAGCTCCCGGGACAGGGAAAAAGGCTCTGGAAACACCATATATTTT. The chain joins TRBV7-9 to TRBJ1-3; 9 bases match TRBD1. This CDR3 comprises 18 residues. J was trimmed by 0 bases and V by 4 bases; bases with no gene match: 10. The V gene's germline CDR1 is SEHNR and CDR2 FQNEAQ (reference sequence).

This chain links TRBV9 with TRBJ1-2; D is ambiguous. Germline-derived CDR1 and CDR2 are SGDLS and YYNGEE. Between the trimmed V and J ends, which lost 2 bases and 3 bases, there was a span of 11 bases. This CDR3 has 14 amino acids. DNA for the CDR3: TGTGCCAGCAGCGTCGACATTAAAGACTATGGCTACACCTTC. This translates into CASSVDIKDYGYTF.

This clone was recorded once. The chain employs TRBV5-1 and TRBJ1-1; 9 bases align to TRBD1. Germline V gives CDR1 SGHRS, CDR2 YFSETQ. The CDR3 sequence is 14 residues long. Trimming cost V 5 bases and J 4 bases; bases outside gene matches: 6. CDR3 sequence reads: CASSGTGWPTEAFF. The CDR3, as DNA: TGCGCCAGCAGTGGGACAGGGTGGCCCACTGAAGCTTTCTTT.

V and J are TRBV18 and TRBJ2-5; D unresolved. Germline V gene sequence: CDR1 KGHSH, CDR2 LQKENI. The CDR3 is 13 residues long. V was pared by 0 bases and J by 5 bases, with 7 bases between. This CDR3 is CASSPPVLETQYF. The CDR3, as DNA: TGTGCCAGCTCACCACCGGTACTCGAGACCCAGTACTTC. Drawing the rest from reference TRBV18 and TRBJ2-5, the complete variable domain is NAGVMQNPRHLVRRRGQEARLRCSPMKGHSHVYWYRQLPEEGLKFMVYLQKENIIDESGMPKERFSAEFPKEGPSILRIQQVVRGDSAAYFCASSPPVLETQYFGPGTRLLVL.

The chain links TRBV28 to TRBJ1-3; D remains unclear. CDR1 MDHEN and CDR2 SYDVKM come from the germline V gene. The CDR3 spans 15 residues. V was shortened by 6 bases and J by 2 bases, with 14 bases between the two germline ends. CDR3 in DNA: TGTGCCAGCAGCCTAAACTTTCTAGCTGGAAACACCATATATTTT. Translated, it gives CASSLNFLAGNTIYF.

This chain joins TRBV6-6 and TRBJ2-1, with TRBD2 matching over 8 bases. The CDR3 has 16 amino acids. The V gene's germline CDR1 is MNHNY and CDR2 SVGAGI (reference sequence). The V gene end was trimmed by 8 bases and the J gene end by 6 bases; junction bases not matched to a gene: 15. The CDR3 spells CASQTSGLNFFNEQFF. DNA for the CDR3: TGTGCCAGCCAAACTAGCGGTCTCAATTTCTTCAATGAGCAGTTCTTC.

The V gene is TRBV11-2, the J gene TRBJ2-1; possible D gene TRBD1, 6 bases. Trimming stripped 1 base from V and 6 bases from J, with 13 bases between. Per the germline V gene, CDR1 is SGHAT and CDR2 is FQNNGV. The CDR3 spans 15 residues. The CDR3 DNA sequence: TGTGCCAGCAGCTTAGTCACAGGGCTGGCCAATGAGCAGTTCTTC. Translated: CASSLVTGLANEQFF.